Here is one TCR beta chain with its context. This sample is drawn from a study of Graves' ophthalmopathy and Graves' hyperthyroidism. CDR1 ENHRY and CDR2 SYGVKD come from the germline V gene. With 4 bases clipped from V and 6 bases from J, the junction kept 10 bases outside the gene matches. The CDR3 loop spans 16 amino acids. The PBMC fraction was derived from over 9 ml of fresh peripheral blood. Amplification of the TCR beta CDR3 regions used RNA transcripts (as template). The first round was an RT-PCR with HTBI primers, and the second round was a multiplex PCR. TCRdb analysed the multiplex PCR reads with MiXCR anew, one entry per CDR3 protein. The repertoire holds more than 550,000 distinct CDR3 sequences, with approximately 39% as singletons.

This clonotype originated in an adult man with Graves' ophthalmopathy. V and J are TRBV10-3 and TRBJ2-5; 11 nucleotides match TRBD2. The sequenced sample consisted of peripheral blood. The CDR3 protein is CAISVQTSGMEKTQYF. The CDR3 DNA sequence: TGTGCCATCAGTGTCCAGACTAGCGGGATGGAAAAGACCCAGTACTTC.